A selection of T cell receptor beta chains follows, all from one sample in a study of CD8+CD57+ T cells in acquired aplastic anemia. TCRdb itself ran the reads through MiXCR, one entry per CDR3 protein. The table has under 200,000 distinct CDR3 sequences, 71% seen once. The sequenced material came from sorted CD4+, CD8+, or CD8+CD57+ T cells (not recorded which) from PBMCs. These receptors were obtained from a human donor with aplastic anemia. CDR3s include the opening cysteine and the closing phenylalanine or tryptophan. The D gene is left open where the match is weak. Rows may omit the clone size; those that give it use once, few, many or a size class.

D	V	size	J	CDR3	DNA
TRBD2	TRBV7-6	NA	TRBJ2-5	CASRPTSGQETQYF	TGTGCCAGCAGGCCGACTAGCGGCCAAGAGACCCAGTACTTC
NA	TRBV19	many	TRBJ1-5	CASSMGKAGGNQPQHF	TGTGCCAGTAGTATGGGAAAGGCAGGAGGCAATCAGCCCCAGCATTTT
TRBD1	TRBV15	few	TRBJ2-3	CATRGTGTDTQYF	TGTGCCACCAGGGGGACAGGCACAGATACGCAGTATTTT
TRBD1	TRBV2	NA	TRBJ2-1	CASSGRDRAYNEQFF	TGTGCCAGCAGTGGCCGGGACAGGGCCTACAATGAGCAGTTCTTC
NA	TRBV10-2	NA	TRBJ2-7	CASSQLTSAGYEQYF	TGCGCCAGCAGTCAACTTACCTCGGCGGGCTACGAGCAGTACTTC
TRBD1	TRBV29-1	NA	TRBJ2-2	CSASRDRGTGELFF	TGCAGCGCTTCCCGGGACAGGGGAACCGGGGAGCTGTTTTTT
NA	TRBV25-1	NA	TRBJ2-1	CASSESPKARHNEQFF	TGTGCCAGCAGTGAATCCCCCAAGGCCCGCCACAATGAGCAGTTCTTC
TRBD1	TRBV19	few	TRBJ1-5	CASQDRLNQPQHF	TGTGCCAGTCAGGACAGGCTGAATCAGCCCCAGCATTTT
TRBD2	TRBV29-1	NA	TRBJ2-7	CSAVGGSVYEQYF	TGCAGCGCCGTCGGCGGGAGCGTTTACGAGCAGTACTTC
TRBD2	TRBV7-2	NA	TRBJ2-2	CASSLTAGGEAGELFF	TGTGCCAGCAGCTTAACGGCGGGAGGGGAAGCCGGGGAGCTGTTTTTT
NA	TRBV7-2	NA	TRBJ2-7	CASSAGQVTYEQYF	TGTGCCAGCAGCGCGGGACAAGTAACCTACGAGCAGTACTTC
TRBD1	TRBV7-2	NA	TRBJ2-1	CASSRDRGSYNEQFF	TGTGCCAGCAGCAGGGACAGGGGGTCCTACAATGAGCAGTTCTTC
NA	TRBV6-1	many	TRBJ2-1	CASSEAQGSPYNEQFF	TGTGCCAGCAGTGAAGCGCAGGGATCCCCCTACAATGAGCAGTTCTTC
TRBD1	TRBV20-1	once	TRBJ1-1	CSARVQGIDTEAFF	TGCAGTGCTAGAGTACAGGGGATAGACACTGAAGCTTTCTTT
NA	TRBV5-1	few	TRBJ2-1	CASSLVGGLQFF	TGCGCCAGCAGCTTGGTTGGGGGGCTGCAGTTCTTC
TRBD2	TRBV2	NA	TRBJ2-7	CASSAQRGSQQYF	TGTGCCAGCAGTGCCCAGCGGGGGAGTCAGCAGTACTTC
NA	TRBV6-5	NA	TRBJ2-1	CASEGDAEQFF	TGTGCCAGCGAAGGGGATGCTGAGCAGTTCTTC
TRBD2	TRBV7-2	NA	TRBJ2-3	CASSLVWDSSGGTDTQYF	TGTGCCAGCAGCTTAGTCTGGGATTCTAGCGGGGGCACAGATACGCAGTATTTT
TRBD2	TRBV20-1	few	TRBJ2-2	CSAEGLAGGANTGELFF	TGCAGTGCTGAGGGACTAGCGGGAGGGGCGAACACCGGGGAGCTGTTTTTT
TRBD1	TRBV5-1	NA	TRBJ1-2	CASGLDRGPTGNTF	TGCGCCAGCGGCTTGGACAGGGGGCCAACTGGAAACACCTTC
TRBD1	TRBV20-1	NA	TRBJ1-2	CSAGQGDYGYTF	TGCAGTGCCGGACAGGGGGACTATGGCTACACCTTC
TRBD2	TRBV7-9	many	TRBJ2-7	CASGGDTYEQYF	TGTGCCAGCGGGGGGGATACCTACGAGCAGTACTTC
NA	TRBV7-8	NA	TRBJ2-1	CASSLDLGPSSYNEQFF	TGTGCCAGCAGCTTAGATCTCGGCCCCAGCTCCTACAATGAGCAGTTCTTC
NA	TRBV2	NA	TRBJ2-5	CASSYNMGETQYF	TGTGCCAGCAGTTACAATATGGGGGAGACCCAGTACTTC
TRBD2	TRBV5-5	many	TRBJ2-3	CASSEGLAGGLGNTQYF	TGTGCCAGCAGCGAGGGACTAGCGGGGGGGCTCGGAAATACGCAGTATTTT
NA	TRBV7-9	NA	TRBJ2-2	CASSRHVIGTGELFF	TGTGCCAGCAGCAGACACGTTATCGGCACCGGGGAGCTGTTTTTT
NA	TRBV24-1	NA	TRBJ2-1	CATSENSYNEQFF	TGTGCCACCAGTGAGAACAGCTACAATGAGCAGTTCTTC
TRBD1	TRBV27	NA	TRBJ1-2	CASSDRGGYYGYTF	TGTGCCAGCAGTGACAGGGGTGGATACTATGGCTACACCTTC
NA	TRBV19	NA	TRBJ1-6	CASSAYRDRLHF	TGTGCCAGTAGCGCGTACAGGGACCGTCTCCACTTT
NA	TRBV7-9	NA	TRBJ1-4	CASWREKLFF	TGTGCCAGCTGGAGGGAGAAACTGTTTTTT
TRBD2	TRBV15	NA	TRBJ2-5	CATSRERGGEGLESETQYF	TGTGCCACCAGCAGAGAGCGGGGGGGCGAGGGACTAGAGTCAGAGACCCAGTACTTC
NA	TRBV6-4	NA	TRBJ1-1	CASSDPADRTFF	TGTGCCAGCAGTGACCCAGCGGACCGGACTTTCTTT
TRBD1	TRBV24-1	NA	TRBJ1-1	CATRGTGVNTEAFF	TGTGCCACTCGAGGCACAGGGGTGAACACTGAAGCTTTCTTT
TRBD1	TRBV19	NA	TRBJ2-4	CASTGTGGINIQYF	TGTGCCAGTACCGGGACAGGGGGCATCAACATTCAGTACTTC
TRBD2	TRBV20-1	NA	TRBJ2-5	CSARPSGGAEETQYF	TGCAGTGCTAGACCTAGCGGGGGGGCCGAAGAGACCCAGTACTTC
TRBD1	TRBV6-5	few	TRBJ2-3	CASRDHSWLGQESTDTQYF	TGTGCCAGCAGGGACCATTCCTGGCTGGGACAGGAAAGCACAGATACGCAGTATTTT
NA	TRBV19	NA	TRBJ1-5	CASSIGQGQPQHF	TGTGCCAGTAGTATAGGTCAAGGGCAGCCCCAGCATTTT
NA	TRBV9	NA	TRBJ2-7	CASSPQDRFYEQYF	TGTGCCAGCAGCCCCCAAGACAGGTTCTACGAGCAGTACTTC
NA	TRBV2	NA	TRBJ2-2	CASSGGTVNTGELFF	TGTGCCAGCAGTGGGGGGACGGTAAACACCGGGGAGCTGTTTTTT